This TCR beta chain was sequenced during a study of cytomegalovirus exposure and HLA in healthy donors (dated 2017 in TCRdb). Study-wide context: An earlier analysis of fewer than 750 of the donors reported roughly 300 Gb of sequence data and 100 million to 120 million unique TCR beta sequences obtained from about 200 million T cells. About 280 gigabases of sequencing data and some 85 million unique TCR sequences were included in an early release covering several hundred HLA-typed donors. The genetic ancestry cluster associated with self-reported Caucasian donors included approximately 85% of the roughly 410 genotyped donors. The study was designed to test whether signatures of past pathogen exposure could be identified by cataloging public T cell receptors. Using immunosequencing, the study profiled T cell repertoires from around 670 subjects and related those repertoires to cytomegalovirus serostatus. Besides the first cohort of roughly 640 subjects, a separate validation cohort made up of some 110 different subjects was used. To predict cytomegalovirus infection status, the study brought together high-throughput TCR immunosequencing, statistical association of individual TCRs with disease status, and machine learning. A later analysis re-examined previously published TCR beta repertoires from more than 650 donors and added high-resolution HLA genotyping to investigate patterns of TCR occurrence. Rather than drawing on any new phenotypic data, the later analysis identified candidate immune exposures from TCR beta sequences and the way those sequences occurred across donors. An earlier analysis of 450 to 750 of the donors used high-throughput TCR beta sequencing to judge whether each TCR beta V gene segment behaved as functional or pseudogenic. Donor age, sex, ethnicity and CMV serostatus were collected together with the repertoire data. In a later genetic analysis, genome-wide SNP genotypes for 398 of the 666 donors were used, and that subset was treated as a discovery cohort. All discovery cohort repertoires had been generated using a single sequencing platform. HLA typing covered class I and class II loci at four-digit resolution. The number of donors typed differed by locus, with 629-630 for A, B, C, DRB1 and DQB1, roughly 520 for DQA1, about 610 for DPA1, and approximately 470 for DPB1. A handful of DR-DQ haplotypes were handled as single units for association and clustering because linkage in the cohort was strong. Among some 410 genotyped donors of the cohort, an average of roughly 230,000 unique TCR beta nucleotide sequences was sequenced per donor, of which about 18% were non-productive. Findings and caveats that apply to the study as a whole: Only TCR beta chains were sequenced in this cohort, and the absence of alpha or paired-chain data limited detectable features. Specific HLA alleles were associated with 15,000 to 20,000 TCR beta sequences at a false discovery rate of 0.05 in a later analysis. Most CMV-associated TCR beta chains appeared to be HLA-restricted in a later analysis, and the HLA associations seemed to be driven largely by CMV exposure. Because HLA typing was unavailable for some donors at each locus, only the typed subset was used in association tests. Most TCR sequences were observed very rarely across donors, whereas some public TCRs were present in many individuals. The presence/absence analyses assumed that sequencing depth was roughly uniform across donors, and that assumption may not be true. A later genetic analysis reported fewer N-insertions in productive TCRs among donors in an Asian-associated ancestry cluster than the roughly 700-donor mean. When HLA alleles, especially DR and DQ, strongly co-occurred, TCR associations were difficult to assign to individual alleles. Correlated functional status among segregating V segments might be attributable to linkage disequilibrium, but an unknown experimental factor could not be ruled out. An earlier analysis of roughly 570 of the donors showed that most TCR beta V segments appeared in productive rearrangements either about 87% or about 30% of the time, which broadly matched IMGT annotations. The classifier was reported to diagnose cytomegalovirus status with high specificity and sensitivity in both the original cohort and the validation cohort. Compared with equally common non-associated chains, HLA-associated TCR beta chains in a later analysis were more clonally expanded and had lower generation probabilities. A cluster of highly shared sequence variants was judged likely to be a technical artifact of the sequencing pipeline. According to a later analysis, TCR association rates differed among HLA loci, with DRB1 alleles showing the most associated TCRs and HLA-C alleles showing the fewest. In vitro tests confirmed that a few of the cytomegalovirus-associated TCR beta chains recognize cytomegalovirus antigens. An association between a missense DCLRE1C variant and V-gene and J-gene trimming of TCR beta chains was found in a later genetic analysis and replicated in an independent cohort. Because counts were too low, about 15 rarely observed V segments, including chromosome 9 orphons, were left out of the earlier analysis of a few hundred of the donors. A further reported finding was that TCR beta sequences accurately predicted the HLA-A and HLA-B alleles for most subjects in the first cohort. Immune exposure information for the cohort was limited to CMV serostatus. According to the authors, the approach could potentially be generalized to other disease states and immunological phenotypes. Several of the top co-occurrence clusters appeared to be linked to parvovirus B19, influenza, CMV and Epstein-Barr virus, according to a later analysis. In the study, some 160 TCR beta chains were listed as associated with cytomegalovirus.

A few counts support this clone. Its recognized antigen is unknown. Base quality data are lacking; no much larger clone is found one base away. Library prep was done by the immunoSEQ multiplex PCR assay. For the multiplex PCR, a mixture combining 60 forward primers for TCR Vbeta segments and 13 reverse primers for TCR Jbeta segments was used. The CDR3 region of rearranged TCR beta genes was amplified from genomic DNA by a multiplex PCR assay. On the Illumina HiSeq System, the amplified TCR beta libraries were sequenced as 87-base-pair reads. The authors processed their data as follows. A later analysis tallied 75 million to 95 million unique TCR beta chains across the 700 or so repertoires, and approximately 12 million of those chains were shared by two or more donors. Raw reads were error-corrected and collapsed into unique sequences with a nearest-neighbor algorithm that merged closely related sequences to remove PCR and sequencing errors. CDR3 sequences were aligned to IMGT reference sequences to assign V, D and J gene segments. For a sequence to be retained, a match of at least six nucleotides to both a V gene segment and a J gene segment was required. Rearrangements were called productive when the CDR3 lacked stop codons and stayed in frame with V and J; all others were non-productive. Following IMGT convention, CDR3 was defined as the stretch from the second conserved V-encoded cysteine to the conserved J-encoded phenylalanine. Sequences without an unambiguous match to a single V gene segment were excluded from the earlier analysis of 587 of the donors. An earlier analysis of a few hundred of the donors called V segments functional above 56.7% productive rearrangements and segregating when the between-donor standard deviation exceeded 5%. To diagnose cytomegalovirus status from the catalog of TCR beta chain sequences, a statistical classification framework was built. In a later analysis, TCR nucleotide sequences were compared against IMGT/GENE-DB human TR gene sequences so that V and J genes could be assigned. A later analysis assigned CDR3 sequences and most-parsimonious VDJ recombination scenarios with the TCRdist pipeline. In a later analysis, each TCR beta chain was defined by its CDR3 amino acid sequence together with its V-gene family, and reads without a unique V-gene family were excluded. To address suspected cross-contamination and a sequencing artifact, a later analysis removed a few hundred highly shared, low-generation-probability nucleotide sequences. A later analysis calculated a clonal expansion index for each public chain from normalized within-repertoire ranks of inferred template counts. In a later analysis, generation probabilities were computed with a VDJ recombination model fitted to out-of-frame rearrangements, and the resulting probabilities were checked against IGoR. Hypergeometric tests were used in a later analysis to score TCR-TCR, TCR-HLA and TCR-CMV co-occurrence, with a repertoire-size bias correction applied to the TCR pairs. To estimate false discovery rates, a later analysis permuted the HLA or CMV assignments 20 times. In a later analysis, co-occurring TCRs were grouped using DBSCAN, with TCRdist sequence similarity added in when clustering inside HLA-allele-positive subsets. Co-occurrence clustering excluded repertoires with fewer than 30,000 or more than 120,000 public chains, plus five with anomalous nucleotide sharing. TCRdb limited this immuneACCESS table to in-frame rearrangements with V and J called. A share of clones is missing; checked studies link under half to unresolved V genes, and the rest is unexplained. V and J calls and clone size follow that table, whereas D and trimming were derived from the DNA. Across this sample there are 130,000 or so clones, with over 6.5% seen only once. The top ten hold around 6% of the sample.

The cohort consisted of 666 healthy bone marrow donors. At the time of sampling, all cohort members were nominally healthy, though unrecorded immune exposures were likely present. The donor tested CMV seropositive, placing the donor among the approximately 290 seropositive members of the cohort. Each donor provided a peripheral blood sample, and peripheral blood mononuclear cells were used for TCR beta sequencing. The Qiagen DNeasy Blood Extraction Kit was used to extract genomic DNA from the blood cell samples. The sample consisted of PBMCs. The receptor comes from a woman between 35 and 50 years old in good health and CMV-seropositive.

This receptor carries the CDR3 CASTPRVNNEQFF. In nucleotide form, the sequence is TGTGCCAGCACCCCTCGGGTTAACAATGAGCAGTTCTTC. The rearranged segments are TRBV13 and TRBJ2-1; too little of a D gene remains to name it. CDR1 PRHDT and CDR2 FYEKMQ are derived from the germline V gene (reference sequence). Inclusive of the bounding cysteine and phenylalanine, the CDR3 is 13 residues long. Of all the DNA, just the CDR3 is kept, 39 bases in frame from base 1. V and J are truncated by 7 bases and 5 bases respectively, leaving an intervening sequence of 12 bases.